The 32 T cell receptor beta chains below come from one sample, sequenced in a study of shared clonotypes between healthy human individuals. Cells designated naive CD8 were CD45RO-negative and were positively selected for CCR7, with terminally differentiated effector memory CD45RA+ cells excluded. Here immunoSEQ multiplex PCR was the method, and the copy in TCRdb shows in-frame clones only, minus some. The sample carries 1.5 million to 2.5 million clones, over 85% recorded once. Material for sequencing was naive CD8+ T cells sorted from blood. All receptors derive from a man between 18 and 35 years old in good health.

The J gene is TRBJ2-1, the V gene TRBV2, with D hard to call. V shed 3 bases and J shed 6 bases, with 6 bases lying between them. The CDR3 has 12 amino acids. The germline CDR1 and CDR2 sequences are SNHLY and FYNNEI. CDR3 protein: CASSDFPNEQFF. Here the CDR3 DNA reads TGTGCCAGCAGTGATTTCCCCAATGAGCAGTTCTTC.

The chain employs TRBV11-2 and TRBJ1-2, with D tentatively TRBD1 (5 bases). CDR1 is SGHAT, CDR2 FQNNGV, per germline. V lost 3 bases, J lost 3 bases, and 14 bases lay in between. The CDR3 is 15 residues long. The CDR3 nucleotides are TGTGCCAGCAGCTTCATCTCGGGGACCGACTATGGCTACACCTTC. It yields the protein CASSFISGTDYGYTF.

The chain has TRBV7-6 and TRBJ1-2, with 7 positions matching TRBD1. This CDR3 region has 16 residues. Germline lookup yields CDR1 SGHVS and CDR2 FNYEAQ. V was pared by 2 bases and J by 4 bases, with 10 bases of the junction left unmatched. The CDR3 loop reads CASSLPEPGTAYGYTF. The CDR3 DNA follows: TGTGCCAGCAGCTTACCCGAACCCGGGACAGCCTATGGCTACACCTTC.

The rearrangement links TRBV6-5 to TRBJ2-3; D possibly corresponds to TRBD2 (6 bases). Trimming shortened V by 0 bases and J by 0 bases, and 10 bases separated the two germline ends. CDR3 length equals 16 residues. Germline V gene lookup returns CDR1 MNHEY and CDR2 SVGAGI. CDR3 in amino acids: CASSYSLGTSTDTQYF. CDR3 DNA: TGTGCCAGCAGTTACTCGCTGGGGACTAGCACAGATACGCAGTATTTT.

This chain links TRBV15 with TRBJ1-4, with 11 bases identical to TRBD1. After removal of 6 bases from V and 3 bases from J, the junction contained 6 bases not matched to a gene. The CDR3 totals 16 residues. Germline CDR1 reads LNHNV; CDR2 reads YYDKDF (reference sequence). The CDR3 bases are TGTGCCACCAGGGCAGGGACAGGGGGGCCTAATGAAAAACTGTTTTTT. As protein: CATRAGTGGPNEKLFF. The complete variable domain, with remaining parts taken from reference TRBV15 and TRBJ1-4, reads DAMVIQNPRYQVTQFGKPVTLSCSQTLNHNVMYWYQQKSSQAPKLLFHYYDKDFNNEADTPDNFQSRRPNTSFCFLDIRSPGLGDTAMYLCATRAGTGGPNEKLFFGSGTQLSVL.

Notes on this clone: The sample contains more than one DNA sequence encoding this CDR3. The chain combines TRBV27 with TRBJ2-7, with D tentatively TRBD2 (5 bases). V was pared by 3 bases and J by 0 bases, with 15 bases between. The germline V gene encodes CDR1 MNHEY and CDR2 SMNVEV (reference sequence). The CDR3 has 16 amino acids. CDR3 sequence reads: CASSFSAGESSYEQYF. The CDR3 DNA reads as TGTGCCAGCAGTTTTTCCGCGGGCGAGAGCTCCTACGAGCAGTACTTC.

This clone was recorded a few times. This chain links TRBV19 with TRBJ1-2; D is undetermined. V lost 5 bases to trimming and J lost 4 bases, with 11 bases between them. This CDR3 has 13 amino acids. Germline values: CDR1 LNHDA, CDR2 SQIVND (reference sequence). The CDR3 reads CASSDPTSYGYTF. As DNA, the CDR3 is TGTGCCAGTAGTGACCCGACGTCCTATGGCTACACCTTC.

This clone showed up just once. The chain links TRBV9 to TRBJ2-5, with a possible D match to TRBD2 (6 bases). CDR3 size: 15 residues. The germline V and J ends were trimmed by 4 bases and 2 bases, with 15 bases remaining between them. CDR1 SGDLS and CDR2 YYNGEE come from the germline V gene. In DNA, the CDR3 is TGTGCCAGCAGCACCCACCCCGCGGGGCAAGAGACCCAGTACTTC. As protein: CASSTHPAGQETQYF.

The chain has TRBV6-4 and TRBJ1-4, with 9 bases fitting TRBD1. The CDR3 length is 15 residues. After removal of 4 bases from V and 3 bases from J, the junction contained 3 bases not matched to a gene. Germline V gene data show CDR1 as MRHNA and CDR2 as SNTAGT. CDR3 bases: TGTGCCAGCAGTGGTAGACAGGGGGCTAATGAAAAACTGTTTTTT. The encoded protein is CASSGRQGANEKLFF.

J is TRBJ1-2 and V is TRBV6-5; tentatively, D is TRBD1 (5 bases). CDR1 MNHEY and CDR2 SVGAGI come from the germline V gene. Trimming shortened V by 5 bases and J by 5 bases, and 15 bases separated the two germline ends. CDR3 size: 14 residues. The DNA of the CDR3 is TGTGCCAGCAGTCCAGAGGCGGGGGATTATGGCTACACCTTC. Protein product: CASSPEAGDYGYTF.

This clone was seen more than once but under ten times. The chain has TRBV10-1 and TRBJ1-2, with 7 bases that match TRBD1. The length of the CDR3 is 12 residues. Germline V gives CDR1 WNHNN, CDR2 SYGVQD (reference sequence). V gave up 11 bases and J gave up 5 bases; unmatched junction bases: 8. Here the CDR3 DNA reads TGCGCCCGCGACAGGGAGGGGTATGGCTACACCTTC. Translating gives CARDREGYGYTF.

This sequence joins TRBV11-2 and TRBJ1-1, with D possibly TRBD1 on 5 matching bases. The ends were cut back, 2 bases at V and 2 bases at J, with 21 bases in the middle. Germline lookup yields CDR1 SGHAT and CDR2 FQNNGV. The CDR3 has 18 amino acids. The CDR3 region has the DNA TGTGCCAGCAGCTTACCCCCCGAGGGCGGGGACCTAAACACTGAAGCTTTCTTT. As protein: CASSLPPEGGDLNTEAFF.

The chain combines TRBV27 with TRBJ2-7, with 7 positions matching TRBD1. The germline V gene has CDR1 MNHEY and CDR2 SMNVEV (reference sequence). V shed 3 bases, J shed 6 bases, and the junction held 5 bases outside the gene matches. This CDR3 spans 13 amino acids. The CDR3 DNA reads TGTGCCAGCAGTTTGGACAGGATCGGCGAGCAGTACTTC. Encoded protein: CASSLDRIGEQYF.

The chain uses TRBV29-1 and TRBJ1-2; D not resolved. CDR1 SQVTM and CDR2 ANQGSEA come from the germline V gene. This CDR3 comprises 12 residues. The ends were cut back, 6 bases at V and 4 bases at J, with 12 bases in the middle. CDR3 sequence reads: CSVPGPFYGYTF. Here the CDR3 DNA reads TGCAGCGTCCCCGGGCCTTTCTATGGCTACACCTTC.

The J gene is TRBJ2-3, the V gene TRBV11-2, with 11 nucleotides matching TRBD1. V lost 4 bases and J lost 0; bases outside the gene matches: 12. CDR3 length equals 19 residues. The V gene's germline CDR1 is SGHAT and CDR2 FQNNGV. The CDR3 here is CASSSSDRGRSISTDTQYF. The CDR3 DNA reads as TGTGCCAGCAGCTCCTCGGACAGGGGGCGATCTATTAGCACAGATACGCAGTATTTT.

To note about this clone: Other DNA variants within this sample encode the same CDR3. The chain employs TRBV10-2 and TRBJ2-7; no clear D. This CDR3 is 11 amino acids long. The germline V gene encodes CDR1 WSHSY and CDR2 SAAADI. Trimming shortened V by 2 bases and J by 4 bases, and 3 bases separated the two germline ends. The CDR3 DNA is TGCGCCAGCAGTGAGAGTTACGAGCAGTACTTC. Amino acids: CASSESYEQYF.

The CDR3 nucleotides are TGTGCCAGCAGCCCGCTCGACACAGATACGCAGTATTTT. It specifies CASSPLDTDTQYF. V is TRBV7-3 and J is TRBJ2-3; D gene uncertain. The germline V gene encodes CDR1 SGHTA and CDR2 FQGTGA. The V and J ends lost 5 bases and 2 bases respectively, with 8 bases between them. The CDR3 is 13 amino acids.

On this clone: Different DNA sequences within this sample yield the same CDR3. The chain links TRBV19 to TRBJ2-7; D tentatively fits TRBD1 or TRBD2 (5 bases each). The V end lost 5 bases, the J end lost 4 bases, and 15 bases lay between the germline ends. This CDR3 has 14 residues. CDR1 LNHDA and CDR2 SQIVND come from the germline V gene (reference sequence). The CDR3 sequence is CASSPGPAGYEQYF. The CDR3 DNA follows: TGTGCCAGTAGTCCGGGGCCCGCAGGGTACGAGCAGTACTTC.

This chain uses TRBV2 with TRBJ1-1; D is undetermined. V was cut by 3 bases and J by 4 bases, with 12 bases left in between. Germline CDR1 and CDR2: SNHLY and FYNNEI. This CDR3 comprises 14 residues. CDR3 in DNA: TGTGCCAGCAGTGATGGAACGGGAGGCACTGAAGCTTTCTTT. As protein: CASSDGTGGTEAFF.

Remarks on this clone: This same CDR3 is encoded by further DNA sequences in the sample. The chain is built from TRBV10-1 and TRBJ2-7; 11 bases map to TRBD1. Germline V lookup: CDR1 WNHNN, CDR2 SYGVQD (reference sequence). The CDR3 runs 14 residues. Trimming cost V 3 bases and J 4 bases; bases outside gene matches: 2. DNA of the CDR3: TGCGCCAGCAGTGAAGGGACAGGGGGTTACGAGCAGTACTTC. Translating it yields CASSEGTGGYEQYF.

The V gene is TRBV5-6, the J gene TRBJ1-3; TRBD1 matches at 7 bases. This CDR3 is built from 15 residues. With 3 bases clipped from V and 0 bases from J, the junction kept 3 bases outside the gene matches. The germline V gene has CDR1 SGHDT and CDR2 YYEEEE. CDR3 DNA sequence: TGTGCCAGCAGCTGGGGGACAGTCTCTGGAAACACCATATATTTT. Translating gives CASSWGTVSGNTIYF.

The count of this clone is one. Other DNA sequences of this sample code for an identical CDR3. CDR3 residues: CASSYSDSYEQYF. CDR3 nucleotide sequence: TGTGCCAGCAGTTACAGTGACTCCTACGAGCAGTACTTC. V is TRBV6-6 and J is TRBJ2-7; D uncertain. The CDR3 is made up of 13 amino acids. Germline assignment: CDR1 MNHNY and CDR2 SVGAGI (reference sequence). V was cut by 2 bases and J by 0 bases, with 5 bases left in between.

V gene TRBV4-1 combines with J gene TRBJ1-2, with D tentatively TRBD1 (5 bases). The CDR3 covers 17 residues. Per germline, CDR1 MGHRA and CDR2 YSYEKL. The V gene lost 0 bases and the J gene lost 1 base, with 15 bases spanning the gap. The CDR3 here is CASSQEPGGQGNYGYTF. CDR3 sequence (DNA): TGCGCCAGCAGCCAAGAACCCGGTGGGCAGGGTAACTATGGCTACACCTTC.

This clone came up once. The J gene is TRBJ1-5, the V gene TRBV6-1, with 8 bases that match TRBD1. This CDR3 is built from 15 residues. V dropped 1 base and J dropped 6; count of bases not matched to a gene: 5. Per the germline V gene, CDR1 is MNHNS and CDR2 is SASEGT. The CDR3 spells CASSEVTGAVQPQHF. CDR3 DNA sequence: TGTGCCAGCAGTGAAGTGACAGGGGCGGTTCAGCCCCAGCATTTT.

This clone came up once. The chain joins TRBV21-1 to TRBJ2-2; TRBD1 is the table's D call, not checked against the DNA. TRBV21-1 corresponds to a pseudogene. The CDR3 runs to 16 residues. In DNA, the CDR3 is TGTGCCAGCAGCAATCCCCCACATGCGAACACCGGGGAGCTGTTTTTT. Its translation: CASSNPPHANTGELFF.

Note on this clone: Other nucleotide sequences in the sample specify the same CDR3. The chain employs TRBV7-9 and TRBJ2-3; 9 nucleotides line up with TRBD1. The CDR3 is 14 amino acids. Germline V lookup: CDR1 SEHNR, CDR2 FQNEAQ (reference sequence). V gave up 6 bases and J gave up 2 bases; unmatched junction bases: 3. The CDR3 region has the DNA TGTGCCAGCAGGCGGACAGGGGACACAGATACGCAGTATTTT. As protein: CASRRTGDTDTQYF.

This clone showed up just once. The J gene is TRBJ2-1, the V gene TRBV29-1, with TRBD2 matching over 9 bases. Germline CDR1 and CDR2: SQVTM and ANQGSEA. The V segment lost 2 bases and the J segment 4 bases; nucleotides outside the gene matches: 3. The CDR3 has 14 amino acids. The CDR3 here is CSVESSGGYNEQFF. CDR3 bases: TGCAGCGTTGAAAGTAGCGGGGGTTACAATGAGCAGTTCTTC.

The CDR3 DNA is TGTGCCAGCAGCTATTGGGGGCCTGAGGGGACCGGGGAGCTGTTTTTT. This encodes CASSYWGPEGTGELFF. The rearrangement uses TRBV11-1 and TRBJ2-2; tentative D call: TRBD1 (6 bases). Germline values: CDR1 SGHAT, CDR2 FQDESV (reference sequence). V lost 4 bases to trimming and J lost 5 bases, with 17 bases between them. The CDR3 is made up of 16 amino acids.

This chain joins TRBV19 and TRBJ1-1; D is unclear. Trimming pared 5 bases from V and 1 base from J, leaving 11 bases between. The germline gives CDR1 LNHDA, CDR2 SQIVND (reference sequence). CDR3 length: 14 amino acids. CDR3 nucleotide sequence: TGTGCCAGTAGTCCCCGGGTAGGGAACACTGAAGCTTTCTTT. It specifies CASSPRVGNTEAFF.

The chain couples TRBV7-2 to TRBJ1-4; TRBD1 is a possible D gene (5 bases). The germline gives CDR1 SGHTA, CDR2 FQGNSA. This CDR3 region has 15 residues. Trimming took 5 bases from V and 0 from J, leaving 10 bases between them. For the CDR3, the DNA is TGTGCCAGCAGCGCCCGGGGGGCAACTAATGAAAAACTGTTTTTT. This translates into CASSARGATNEKLFF. Filled out from reference TRBV7-2 and TRBJ1-4, the complete variable domain reads GAGVSQSPSNKVTEKGKDVELRCDPISGHTALYWYRQSLGQGLEFLIYFQGNSAPDKSGLPSDRFSAERTGGSVSTLTIQRTQQEDSAVYLCASSARGATNEKLFFGSGTQLSVL.

The chain has TRBV9 and TRBJ1-3; D is unresolved. Germline-derived CDR1 and CDR2 are SGDLS and YYNGEE. V dropped 8 bases and J dropped 2 bases, with 8 bases sitting between them. The CDR3 is made up of 12 amino acids. The CDR3 DNA follows: TGTGCCAGTACGGAACCTGGAAACACCATATATTTT. It translates to CASTEPGNTIYF. Based on the CDR3 plus reference TRBV9 and TRBJ1-3, the full variable domain is DSGVTQTPKHLITATGQRVTLRCSPRSGDLSVYWYQQSLDQGLQFLIQYYNGEERAKGNILERFSAQQFPDLHSELNLSSLELGDSALYFCASTEPGNTIYFGEGSWLTVV.

This clone was recorded once. This chain connects TRBV11-2 to TRBJ2-1; the D gene is possibly TRBD2 (5 bases). Looked up from germline, CDR1 is SGHAT and CDR2 is FQNNGV. The CDR3 is made up of 14 amino acids. V dropped 4 bases and J dropped 7 bases, with 14 bases sitting between them. The CDR3 region is CASSSEGWFNEQFF. The CDR3 DNA sequence: TGTGCCAGCAGCTCCGAGGGTTGGTTTAATGAGCAGTTCTTC.